Here is one T cell receptor beta chain with its context. The CDR3 totals 15 residues. The germline V gene encodes CDR1 LNHDA and CDR2 SQIVND (reference sequence). Trimming cost V 3 bases and J 8 bases, with 17 bases left between them. The data were taken from a study of T cells in Graves' hyperthyroidism and ophthalmopathy. RNA transcripts yielded amplified TCR beta CDR3 regions. HTBI primers were the set used in a first-round RT-PCR of the TCR CDR3. One entry per CDR3 protein, called by TCRdb with MiXCR from the multiplex PCR reads. The data show about 560,000 distinct CDR3 sequences, roughly 14% seen once.

The receptor was derived from a young woman with Graves' hyperthyroidism. Sequencing was carried out using blood. The rearrangement joins TRBV19 to TRBJ2-1; D might be TRBD2 (5 bases). CDR3 sequence (DNA): TGTGCCAGTAGTATCGGCGGGCCGGCCTCGGATGAGCAGTTCTTC. This codes for CASSIGGPASDEQFF. Using reference TRBV19 and TRBJ2-1 for the parts outside the CDR3, the full variable domain is DGGITQSPKYLFRKEGQNVTLSCEQNLNHDAMYWYRQDPGQGLRLIYYSQIVNDFQKGDIAEGYSVSREKKESFPLTVTSAQKNPTAFYLCASSIGGPASDEQFFGPGTRLTVL.